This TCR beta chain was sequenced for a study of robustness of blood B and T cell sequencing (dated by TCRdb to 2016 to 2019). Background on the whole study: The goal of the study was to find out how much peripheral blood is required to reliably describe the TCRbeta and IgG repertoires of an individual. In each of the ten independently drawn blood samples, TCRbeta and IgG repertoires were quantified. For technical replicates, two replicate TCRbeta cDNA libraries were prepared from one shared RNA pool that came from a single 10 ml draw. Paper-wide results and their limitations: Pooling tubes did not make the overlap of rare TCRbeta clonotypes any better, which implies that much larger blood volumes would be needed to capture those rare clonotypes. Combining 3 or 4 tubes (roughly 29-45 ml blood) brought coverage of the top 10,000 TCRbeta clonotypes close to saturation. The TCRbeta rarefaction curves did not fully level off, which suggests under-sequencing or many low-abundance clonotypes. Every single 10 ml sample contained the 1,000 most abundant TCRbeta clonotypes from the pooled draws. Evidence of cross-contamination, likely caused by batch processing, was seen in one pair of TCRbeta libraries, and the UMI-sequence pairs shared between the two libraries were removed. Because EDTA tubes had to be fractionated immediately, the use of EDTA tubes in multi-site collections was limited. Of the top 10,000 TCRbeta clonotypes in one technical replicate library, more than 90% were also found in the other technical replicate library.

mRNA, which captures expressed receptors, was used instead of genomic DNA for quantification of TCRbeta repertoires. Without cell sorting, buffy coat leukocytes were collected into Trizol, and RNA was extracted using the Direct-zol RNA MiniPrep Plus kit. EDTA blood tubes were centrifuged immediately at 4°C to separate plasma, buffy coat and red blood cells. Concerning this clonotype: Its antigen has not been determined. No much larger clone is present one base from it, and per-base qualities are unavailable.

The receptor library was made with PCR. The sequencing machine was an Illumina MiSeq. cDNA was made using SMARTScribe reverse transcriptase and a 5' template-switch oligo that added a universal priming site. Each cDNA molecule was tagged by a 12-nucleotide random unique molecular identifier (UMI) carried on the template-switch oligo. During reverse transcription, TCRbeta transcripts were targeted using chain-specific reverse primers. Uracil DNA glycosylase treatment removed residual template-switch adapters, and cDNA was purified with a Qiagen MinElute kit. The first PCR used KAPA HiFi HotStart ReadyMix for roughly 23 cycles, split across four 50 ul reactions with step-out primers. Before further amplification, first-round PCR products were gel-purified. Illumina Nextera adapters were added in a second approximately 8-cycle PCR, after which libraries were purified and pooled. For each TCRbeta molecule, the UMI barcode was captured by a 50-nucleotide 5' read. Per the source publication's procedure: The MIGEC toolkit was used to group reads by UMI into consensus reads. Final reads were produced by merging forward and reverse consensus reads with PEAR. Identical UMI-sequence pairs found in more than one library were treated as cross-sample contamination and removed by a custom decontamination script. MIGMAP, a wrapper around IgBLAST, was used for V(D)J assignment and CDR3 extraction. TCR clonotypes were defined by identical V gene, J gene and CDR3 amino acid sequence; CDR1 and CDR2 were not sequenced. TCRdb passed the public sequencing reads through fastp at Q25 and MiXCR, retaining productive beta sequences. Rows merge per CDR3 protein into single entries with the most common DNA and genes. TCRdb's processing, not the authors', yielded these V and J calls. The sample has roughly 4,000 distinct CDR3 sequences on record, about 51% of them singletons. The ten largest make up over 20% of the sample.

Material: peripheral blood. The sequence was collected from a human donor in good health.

CDR3 reads: CAWSVESTTQYF. DNA sequence: TGTGCCTGGAGTGTAGAGTCAACTACGCAGTATTTT. In this chain, TRBV30 is recombined with TRBJ2-3; no D segment can be confidently identified. Including the terminal cysteine and phenylalanine, the CDR3 comprises 12 residues. Only the CDR3 portion is preserved as DNA: 36 bases, with reading frame beginning at the first base. The germline V gene (reference sequence) sets CDR1 to GTSNPN and CDR2 to SVGIG. The V end loses 0 bases and the J end loses 8 bases, and a stretch of 9 bases separates them.